Many counts were recorded for the clone carrying this T cell receptor beta chain. Its target is unknown. These data belong to a study of human T cells and chemical hapten exposure. TCRdb reprocessed the RACE reads with MiXCR, giving one entry per CDR3 protein. The sample lists approximately 43,000 distinct CDR3 sequences, approximately 3.6% occurring once. The J segment lost 3 bases and the V segment lost 5 bases, leaving 1 base of the junction unmatched. The CDR3 consists of 13 residues. Germline CDR1 is MNHEY and CDR2 is SMNVEV (reference sequence). Study results and caveats: Patch test score was positively correlated with the counts of PT1 expanded TCRs. The donor cohort had alopecia, so its immune response may not match that of healthy people.

Time point indicated: patch test 1, 2 weeks after DPC sensitization. Treatment indicated: therapeutic diphenylcyclopropenone sensitization with weekly scalp DPC. RNA extraction used unfractionated whole blood as the source of total RNA. The sample here was whole blood, taken in connection with sensitization to the hapten diphenylcyclopropenone (DPC). J is TRBJ2-7 and V is TRBV27; TRBD1 agrees at 10 bases. The sequence derives from a man in his fifties or sixties with alopecia areata. Some clones in this sample may be carry-over from other donors' samples. CDR3 region: CASSRTGGYEQYF. CDR3 bases: TGTGCCAGCAGTAGGACAGGGGGCTACGAGCAGTACTTC.